One sample yielded the 8 T cell receptor beta chains listed below, sequenced in a study of CD8+CD57+ T cells in acquired aplastic anemia. Researchers used genomic DNA as the template to profile TCR beta VDJ and CDR3. TCRdb analysed the reads with MiXCR anew, one entry per CDR3 protein. There are roughly 220,000 distinct CDR3 sequences in the sample; 65% occur only once, and roughly 50% lies in the top ten. Sequenced patients had shown CD8+CD57+ cell expansion by flow cytometry. Sequencing was done on a sample of sorted CD4+, CD8+, or CD8+CD57+ T cells (not recorded which) from PBMCs. The receptors shown here come from a human donor with aplastic anemia.

The gene calls are TRBV5-1 and TRBJ2-5; TRBD2 agrees at 8 bases. The CDR3 spans 17 residues. After removal of 0 bases from V and 5 bases from J, the junction contained 12 bases not matched to a gene. Germline lookup yields CDR1 SGHRS and CDR2 YFSETQ. In DNA, the CDR3 is TGCGCCAGCAGCTTGGGGCAGCGGGGGAAGCGCTTGGAGACCCAGTACTTC. Its translation: CASSLGQRGKRLETQYF.

This clonotype was found once. The J gene is TRBJ1-5, the V gene TRBV7-9, with 10 nucleotides matching TRBD1. This CDR3 region has 14 residues. CDR1 and CDR2 from the germline V gene are SEHNR and FQNEAQ (reference sequence). The trim removed 5 bases at V and 4 bases at J, leaving 2 bases unmatched. CDR3 DNA: TGTGCCAGCAGCCGGACAGGGGGTAATCAGCCCCAGCATTTT. It specifies CASSRTGGNQPQHF.

This clonotype appeared many times. This chain connects TRBV11-3 to TRBJ2-3; TRBD2 aligns across 14 bases. J gave up 6 bases and V 5 bases, and 10 bases lay outside the gene matches. Germline lookup yields CDR1 SGHNT and CDR2 YENEEA. The length of the CDR3 is 17 residues. CDR3 in amino acids: CASSPLTSGGATDTQYF. The CDR3 nucleotides are TGTGCCAGCAGCCCGCTGACTAGCGGGGGGGCCACTGATACGCAGTATTTT.

J is TRBJ2-3 and V is TRBV29-1; a weak D match, TRBD2 (6 bases). The V gene lost 5 bases and the J gene lost 5 bases, with 11 bases spanning the gap. CDR1 is SQVTM and CDR2 is ANQGSEA in the germline V gene. This CDR3 is built from 12 residues. The CDR3 sequence is CSVRQGGDTQYF. CDR3 in DNA: TGCAGCGTTCGTCAGGGAGGAGATACGCAGTATTTT.

The CDR3 DNA sequence: TGTGCCACCAGTGATCCGATGACAGCGAACTATGGCTACACCTTC. It yields the protein CATSDPMTANYGYTF. The gene calls are TRBV24-1 and TRBJ1-2, with D maybe TRBD1 (5 bases). Trimming pared 3 bases from V and 2 bases from J, leaving 12 bases between. There are 15 residues in the CDR3. Germline assignment: CDR1 KGHDR and CDR2 SFDVKD.

This chain uses TRBV10-3 with TRBJ1-5; D gene ambiguous. This CDR3 has 13 residues. Germline CDR1 reads ENHRY; CDR2 reads SYGVKD. V shed 7 bases and J shed 0 bases, with 7 bases lying between them. CDR3 nucleotide sequence: TGTGCCATCAAAGGTGATAGCAATCAGCCCCAGCATTTT. This translates into CAIKGDSNQPQHF.

A few counts support this clonotype. The chain joins TRBV7-9 to TRBJ2-2; the match to TRBD1 covers 7 bases. The CDR3 is made up of 13 amino acids. Germline loops: CDR1 SEHNR, CDR2 FQNEAQ (reference sequence). The V and J ends lost 9 bases and 6 bases, in that order; junction bases with no gene match: 7. DNA of the CDR3: TGTGCCAGTAAGGGGGCCCGGGCCGGGGAGCTGTTTTTT. Encoded protein: CASKGARAGELFF.

The J gene is TRBJ1-1, the V gene TRBV7-8; D is possibly TRBD1 (5 bases). Germline V CDR1 and CDR2: SGHVS, FQNEAQ. The CDR3 has 14 amino acids. The V end was cut by 5 bases, the J end by 0 bases, with 10 bases between. The CDR3 DNA reads as TGTGCCAGCAGCCCCGAGACAGTGAACACTGAAGCTTTCTTT. It specifies CASSPETVNTEAFF.